This T cell receptor (beta chain) was captured by sequencing in a study of identical twins listed by TCRdb under 2016. About the study as a whole: TCR alpha and beta repertoires from monozygotic twins, unrelated adults of various ages and cord blood were deep-sequenced to test whether fetal clonotypes persist. To rule out contamination, replicate twin experiments were performed at different times with different library preparation protocols.

All donors were healthy Caucasians. Three unrelated non-twin adults were additionally sequenced: a male aged 18 to 29, a male aged 50 to 60 and a female aged 50 to 60. Miltenyi CD45RO+ enrichment and human naive T-cell isolation kits were used to isolate memory (CD45RO+) and naive T cells from PBMC. V is clipped by 6 bases and J by 3 bases, and the sequence between their germline boundaries is 18 bases long. From its cysteine to its phenylalanine, the CDR3 spans 16 amino acids. Only the CDR3 DNA stays, 48 bases, in frame from base 1. Preparation of the library involved 5' RACE. The instrument given in TCRdb is Illumina HiSeq 2000. Template switching added a universal primer binding site, and the final cDNA carried a unique molecular identifier that allowed TCR cDNA molecules to be counted accurately. Specific primers in the conserved constant-segment region were used to synthesize first-strand cDNA for the TCR alpha and beta chains. Each cDNA library was double barcoded, with a SMART-Mk sample barcode plus Illumina barcodes, to control for contamination. TruSeq adapter sequences, together with Illumina sample barcodes, were added in two successive PCR steps. The TCR alpha and beta cDNA libraries were sequenced on the Illumina HiSeq platform using custom primers. Concerning the study's data processing: MiGEC was used to process raw reads and extract unique molecular identifiers, and MiXCR was used to find CDR3 positions. Recombination models were inferred per individual with the repgenHMM and IGoR tools using an EM algorithm. The analysis of shared clonotypes was done with the tcR package in R, with sharing normalized by the product of cloneset sizes. To study raw recombination free of thymic and clonal selection effects, out-of-frame nonproductive sequences were analyzed. TCRdb trimmed public reads at Q25 via fastp, called clones via MiXCR and kept in-frame beta chains. Identical CDR3 proteins give one entry, which carries the most common genes and DNA. TCRdb, not the authors, supplied the V and J calls. Counted in this sample were a few hundred thousand distinct CDR3 sequences; approximately 9.1% of them appeared once. Approximately 9.3% of the sample is in the top ten clones.

On the study overall, not on this receptor specifically: Abundant cord blood beta clonotypes had fewer insertions, young adult naive repertoires showed a similar but weaker trend, and memory repertoires showed no such trend. Because the same donors could not be followed over many years, conclusions were based on cross-sectional statistical analysis. In monozygotic twins, out-of-frame TCR alpha sharing was systematically underestimated by recombination models, although the models agreed with sharing between unrelated individuals. Zero-insertion analyses could be partly confounded by invariant T cells such as MAIT and iNKT, though diverse VJ usage argued against such confounding for most clonotypes. Compared with coincidental sharing between unrelated individuals, out-of-frame TCR alpha sequences shared between twins had an excess of sequences with low generation probability. Excess twin sharing in beta out-of-frame sequences was weaker because fewer shared sequences lowered the signal-to-noise ratio.

For this clonotype: Its antigen remains undetermined. No much larger clone is present one base from it, and per-base qualities are unavailable.

The sequence derives from a woman aged 45-59 years in good health. The sequencing sample was made of naive T cells sorted from blood. Reading the label with the study, this specimen's cell subset or site is: cells isolated with a human naive T-cell isolation kit. The V gene is TRBV12-3 or TRBV12-4 and the J gene is TRBJ2-1, with the D segment identity uncertain. CDR3 sequence: CASSFETQAGYNEQFF. Read as DNA, the sequence is TGTGCCAGCAGCTTTGAGACCCAGGCCGGCTACAATGAGCAGTTCTTC.